The 14 T cell receptor beta chains presented below share a single source sample, sequenced in a study of T cell responses to AZD1222 COVID-19 vaccine. Profiling relied on immunoSEQ multiplex PCR, and the TCRdb table lists in-frame clones only, not all of them. The table lists about 160,000 clones, about 90% of them singletons. The sample in question was peripheral blood, obtained on day 0 of MenACWY control vaccination. Source of these receptors: an adult in good health.

This chain links TRBV29-1 with TRBJ1-2, with TRBD1 matching over 9 bases. The CDR3 totals 12 residues. Per the germline V gene, CDR1 is SQVTM and CDR2 is ANQGSEA. V shed 7 bases, J shed 8 bases, and the junction held 8 bases outside the gene matches. The CDR3 sequence is CSGDRGVEGYTF. The DNA for the CDR3 is TGCAGCGGAGACAGGGGGGTAGAAGGCTACACCTTC.

The J gene is TRBJ1-1, the V gene TRBV5-1, with D unclear. Germline assignment: CDR1 SGHRS and CDR2 YFSETQ. There are 16 residues in the CDR3. With 0 bases removed from V and 1 base from J, the gap between germline ends came to 13 bases. The CDR3 nucleotides read TGCGCCAGCAGCTTGGGTGTCGGGGTAGCGAACACTGAAGCTTTCTTT. This encodes CASSLGVGVANTEAFF.

This chain joins TRBV4-2 and TRBJ2-7, with unresolved D. This CDR3 is 13 amino acids long. V was pared by 2 bases and J by 6 bases, with 11 bases between. Germline lookup yields CDR1 LGHNA and CDR2 YNFKEQ. CDR3 bases: TGTGCCAGCAGCCAACCTCCCGCTGGCGAGCAGTACTTC. Its protein product is CASSQPPAGEQYF.

The V and J genes are TRBV27 and TRBJ1-4; D gene uncertain. V was shortened by 6 bases and J by 1 base, with 9 bases between the two germline ends. CDR3 length: 14 residues. CDR1 is MNHEY, CDR2 SMNVEV, per germline (reference sequence). CDR3 sequence (DNA): TGTGCCAGCAGGCCCACCAGAACTAATGAAAAACTGTTTTTT. It yields the protein CASRPTRTNEKLFF. The full variable domain, in which reference TRBV27 and TRBJ1-4 provide the parts outside the CDR3, is EAQVTQNPRYLITVTGKKLTVTCSQNMNHEYMSWYRQDPGLGLRQIYYSMNVEVTDKGDVPEGYKVSRKEKRNFPLILESPSPNQTSLYFCASRPTRTNEKLFFGSGTQLSVL.

The CDR3 coding sequence is TGTGCCAGCAGCCCCTATAGAGACAGCCTGTCCTACGAGCAGTACTTC. This codes for CASSPYRDSLSYEQYF. The chain links TRBV3-1 (or the pseudogene TRBV3-2) to TRBJ2-7; perhaps TRBD1 as D (5 bases). Germline V gene lookup returns CDR1 LGHDT and CDR2 YNNKEL (reference sequence). The CDR3 length is 16 residues. V dropped 4 bases and J dropped 1 base, with 17 bases sitting between them.

The gene calls are TRBV5-5 and TRBJ1-2, with 10 bases lining up with TRBD1. This CDR3 is 15 amino acids long. CDR1 and CDR2 (germline): SGHKS, YYEKEE (reference sequence). The V gene end was trimmed by 2 bases and the J gene end by 5 bases; junction bases not matched to a gene: 6. The CDR3 here is CASSFAGQGRYGYTF. As DNA, the CDR3 is TGTGCCAGCAGCTTCGCGGGACAGGGGAGATATGGCTACACCTTC.

V and J are TRBV11-1 and TRBJ2-3; TRBD1 agrees at 8 bases. Germline CDR1 reads SGHAT; CDR2 reads FQDESV (reference sequence). There are 15 residues in the CDR3. V gave up 1 base and J gave up 7 bases; unmatched junction bases: 7. The CDR3 DNA is TGTGCCAGCAGCTTAGGACAGGGGAACCGAAATACGCAGTATTTT. Translated, it gives CASSLGQGNRNTQYF.

J is TRBJ1-3 and V is TRBV27; no reliable D call. Germline loops: CDR1 MNHEY, CDR2 SMNVEV (reference sequence). The CDR3 loop spans 15 amino acids. Trimming took 5 bases from V and 0 from J, leaving 11 bases between them. This CDR3 is CASSIRLSSGNTIYF. The CDR3 coding sequence is TGTGCCAGCAGTATCCGACTGAGCTCTGGAAACACCATATATTTT.

This clone has a single count. The rearrangement joins TRBV30 to TRBJ2-1; D unclear. Deletions cut 1 base from V and 1 base from J, with 2 bases between. CDR1 GTSNPN and CDR2 SVGIG come from the germline V gene (reference sequence). CDR3 length: 12 amino acids. CDR3 DNA: TGTGCCTGGAGTGGGTCCTACAATGAGCAGTTCTTC. It is translated as CAWSGSYNEQFF.

This chain joins TRBV29-1 and TRBJ1-4, with D tentatively TRBD1 (5 bases). V was trimmed by 4 bases and J by 0 bases, leaving 12 bases between them. The CDR3 has 15 amino acids. The germline V gene encodes CDR1 SQVTM and CDR2 ANQGSEA. CDR3 amino acids: CSVVPGGATNEKLFF. The CDR3 DNA follows: TGCAGCGTTGTGCCCGGGGGAGCAACTAATGAAAAACTGTTTTTT.

The rearrangement joins TRBV28 to TRBJ1-6; D possibly corresponds to TRBD1 (5 bases). The germline V gene encodes CDR1 MDHEN and CDR2 SYDVKM. The CDR3 extends over 16 amino acids. Trimming removed 7 bases from V and 1 base from J, with 14 bases in between. CDR3 sequence (DNA): TGTGCCAGCAACCGGCAGGGCGATTCCTATAATTCACCCCTCCACTTT. Amino acid sequence: CASNRQGDSYNSPLHF. The full variable domain, its missing parts supplied by reference TRBV28 and TRBJ1-6, is DVKVTQSSRYLVKRTGEKVFLECVQDMDHENMFWYRQDPGLGLRLIYFSYDVKMKEKGDIPEGYSVSREKKERFSLILESASTNQTSMYLCASNRQGDSYNSPLHFGNGTRLTVT.

The rearrangement uses TRBV30 and TRBJ1-2, with D unresolved. CDR1 GTSNPN and CDR2 SVGIG come from the germline V gene (reference sequence). V gave up 4 bases and J gave up 8 bases, with 17 bases separating them. CDR3 size: 13 residues. CDR3 amino acids: CAWKRGPKWGYTF. For the CDR3, the DNA is TGTGCCTGGAAGAGAGGCCCAAAGTGGGGCTACACCTTC. The entire variable domain, with the rest obtained from reference TRBV30 and TRBJ1-2, is as follows: SQTIHQWPATLVQPVGSPLSLECTVEGTSNPNLYWYRQAAGRGLQLLFYSVGIGQISSEVPQNLSASRPQDRQFILSSKKLLLSDSGFYLCAWKRGPKWGYTFGSGTRLTVV.

The rearrangement joins TRBV24-1 to TRBJ1-2, with no clear D. The CDR3 loop spans 14 amino acids. From germline, CDR1 is KGHDR and CDR2 SFDVKD. The V end was cut by 2 bases, the J end by 4 bases, with 10 bases between. The CDR3 coding sequence is TGTGCCACCAGTGATTATACGGTAACCTATGGCTACACCTTC. It specifies CATSDYTVTYGYTF.

The gene calls are TRBV9 and TRBJ1-3; possibly TRBD1 for D (6 bases). CDR1 SGDLS and CDR2 YYNGEE come from the germline V gene. Trimming removed 4 bases from V and 8 bases from J, with 16 bases in between. The CDR3 is made up of 14 amino acids. This CDR3 reads CASSTRGGADTIYF. As DNA, the CDR3 is TGTGCCAGCAGCACCCGCGGGGGGGCGGACACCATATATTTT.